This record concerns one T cell receptor beta chain sequence. Antigen specificity is unknown. Both 60 Vbeta primers and 13 Jbeta primers went into the PCR. The repertoire was sequenced with immunoSEQ multiplex PCR; TCRdb's copy has only in-frame clones and lacks some. The sample contains over 40,000 clones, 75% to 80% of which appear only once. This sample was included in a study of cytomegalovirus exposure and HLA in healthy donors. Overall study context: Inside one of the first data releases sat tens of millions of unique TCRs taken from HLA-typed donors. Notes on the study in general: High sensitivity and specificity were reportedly achieved when the classifier diagnosed cytomegalovirus status. Among CMV-associated TCR beta chains, most appeared HLA-restricted in a later analysis.

At collection, donors were nominally healthy, but unrecorded immune exposures were probable. From germline, CDR1 is MDHEN and CDR2 SYDVKM. The CDR3 spans 12 residues. Trimming left V 6 bases short and J 8 bases short, with 13 bases between. The chain couples TRBV28 to TRBJ1-2; D remains unclear. The source material was PBMCs. This TCR was sampled from a middle-aged woman in good health and CMV-seropositive. CDR3 sequence reads: CASRTGAPGYTF. The CDR3 region has the DNA TGTGCCAGCAGGACGGGTGCTCCGGGCTACACCTTC.